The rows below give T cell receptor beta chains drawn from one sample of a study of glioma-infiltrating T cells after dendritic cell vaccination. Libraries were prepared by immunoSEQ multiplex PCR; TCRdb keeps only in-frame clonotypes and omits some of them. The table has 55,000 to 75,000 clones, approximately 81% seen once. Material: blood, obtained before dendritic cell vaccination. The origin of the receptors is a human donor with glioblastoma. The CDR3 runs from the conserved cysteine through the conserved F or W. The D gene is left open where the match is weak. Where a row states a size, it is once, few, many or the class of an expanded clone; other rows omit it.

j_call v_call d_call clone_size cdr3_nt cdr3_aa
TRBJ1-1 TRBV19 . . TGTGCCAGTAGTCGAAGGGGTCTGAACACTGAAGCTTTCTTT CASSRRGLNTEAFF
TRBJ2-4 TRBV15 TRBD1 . TGTGCCACCAGCAGACGAGGGACAGGGAAGGGGATCGGAAACATTCAGTACTTC CATSRRGTGKGIGNIQYF
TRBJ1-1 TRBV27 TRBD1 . TGTGCCAGCAGGGAGACAGGGGAGCGGGGAGCTTTCTTT CASRETGERGAFF
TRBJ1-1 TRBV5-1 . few TGCGCCAGCAGCTTGGACATTCACACTGAAGCTTTCTTT CASSLDIHTEAFF
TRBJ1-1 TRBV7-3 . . TGTGCCAGCAGCACCACTTCCGGGACAACGGCTTTCTTT CASSTTSGTTAFF
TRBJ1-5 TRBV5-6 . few TGTGCCAGCAGCTTGCGCAGGCTAACAAATCAGCCCCAGCATTTT CASSLRRLTNQPQHF
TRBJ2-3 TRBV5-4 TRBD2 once TGTGCCAGCAGCTTTGAGACTAGCGGGGGGACAGATACGCAGTATTTT CASSFETSGGTDTQYF
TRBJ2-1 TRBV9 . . TGTGCCAGCAGCGAATCCCCAGGGGTTAATCAGTTCTTC CASSESPGVNQFF
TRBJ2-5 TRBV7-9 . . TGTGCCAGCAGCCTAGGACAAAAGGATCGAGAGACCCAGTACTTC CASSLGQKDRETQYF
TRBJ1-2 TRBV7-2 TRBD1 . TGTGCCAGCAGCTTACCGCGGACAGGGGGTAACTATGGCTACACCTTC CASSLPRTGGNYGYTF
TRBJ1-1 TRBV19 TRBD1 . TGTGCCACCTCTACAGGGGGCACTGAAGCTTTCTTT CATSTGGTEAFF
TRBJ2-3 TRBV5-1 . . TGCGCCAGCAGCTTGGTACAGGGTGGTACGCAGTATTTT CASSLVQGGTQYF
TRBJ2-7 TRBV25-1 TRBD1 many TGTGCCAGCAGTGGATCGACAGGGTTTGGCTACGAGCAGTACTTC CASSGSTGFGYEQYF
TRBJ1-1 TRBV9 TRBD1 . TGTGCCAGCAGCGTAGAAGGGACAGGTTTAACTGAAGCTTTCTTT CASSVEGTGLTEAFF
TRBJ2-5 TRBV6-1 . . TGTGCCAGCAGTTTGACTAGAGGGGTTGGGGAGACCCAGTACTTC CASSLTRGVGETQYF
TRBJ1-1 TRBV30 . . TGTGCCTGGGCCGAAGGACTCCGGGGACTTGTTTTCTTT CAWAEGLRGLVFF
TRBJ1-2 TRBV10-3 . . TGTGCCACCACGCGGGGAAACTATGGCTACACCTTC CATTRGNYGYTF
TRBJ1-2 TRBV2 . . TGTGCCAGCAGTAACGCAGGCGGGCCCCCCAACTATGGCTACACCTTC CASSNAGGPPNYGYTF
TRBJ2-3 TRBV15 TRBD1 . TGTGCCACCAGCGGAAGACAGGGGGCCACAGATACGCAGTATTTT CATSGRQGATDTQYF
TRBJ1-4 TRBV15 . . TGTGCCACCCTAACCGGGGGTACTAATGAAAAACTGTTTTTT CATLTGGTNEKLFF
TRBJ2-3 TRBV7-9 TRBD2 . TGTGCCAGCAGCTTATTTCTCCGTCTAGCGGGGAATGCAGATACGCAGTATTTT CASSLFLRLAGNADTQYF
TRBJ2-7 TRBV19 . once TGTGCCAGTAGTACGCGCCGGTCCTACGAGCAGTACTTC CASSTRRSYEQYF
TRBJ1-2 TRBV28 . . TGTGCCAGCAGGGACAGTAGGGGTCGAAACTATGGCTACACCTTC CASRDSRGRNYGYTF
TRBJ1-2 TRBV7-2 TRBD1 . TGTGCCAGCAGCTCTCTGGGCAGGGGGAGCCAGGGCTACACCTTC CASSSLGRGSQGYTF
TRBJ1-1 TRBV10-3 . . TGTGCCATCAGTGAAGGTCGGACAATGAACACTGAAGCTTTCTTT CAISEGRTMNTEAFF
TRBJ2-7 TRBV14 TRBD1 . TGTGCCAGCAGCCCTGGGACAGGGGACGAGCAGTACTTC CASSPGTGDEQYF
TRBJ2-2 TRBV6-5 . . TGTGCCAGCAGGCTTATGGGGGGAGAGGACGGGGAGCTGTTTTTT CASRLMGGEDGELFF
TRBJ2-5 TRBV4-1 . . TGCGCCAGCAGCCAAGATGGGACTGGGCAAGAGACCCAGTACTTC CASSQDGTGQETQYF
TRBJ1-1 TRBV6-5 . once TGTGCCAGCAGTTACCGCGGAGGTACTGAAGCTTTCTTT CASSYRGGTEAFF
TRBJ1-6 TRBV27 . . TGTGCCAGCAGTTTATCGTTTCTAGACGATTCACCCCTCCACTTT CASSLSFLDDSPLHF
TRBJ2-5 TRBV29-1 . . TGCAGCGCCGTAGGGGTTGAGACCCAGTACTTC CSAVGVETQYF
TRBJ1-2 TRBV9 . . TGTGCCAGCAGCGTAGCTGGGGCCTATGGCTACACCTTC CASSVAGAYGYTF
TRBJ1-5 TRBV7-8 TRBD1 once TGTGCCAGCAGCTTAGCGCTACAGGGGAGCCAGCCCCAGCATTTT CASSLALQGSQPQHF
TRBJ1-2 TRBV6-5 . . TGTGCCAGCAGTTACGGCTCAACAGCTAACTATGGCTACACCTTC CASSYGSTANYGYTF
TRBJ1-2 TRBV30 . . TGTGCCTGGAGTGGAACACAGGGAACTAACTATGGCTACACCTTC CAWSGTQGTNYGYTF
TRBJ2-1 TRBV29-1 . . TGCAGCGGCAGCTCCTACAATGAGCAGTTCTTC CSGSSYNEQFF
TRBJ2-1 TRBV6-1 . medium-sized TGTGCCAGCAGGTACCAGGGTACTGAGCAGTTCTTC CASRYQGTEQFF
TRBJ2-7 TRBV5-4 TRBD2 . TGTGCCAGCAGGACCGGGACTAGTGAAACCTACGAGCAGTACTTC CASRTGTSETYEQYF
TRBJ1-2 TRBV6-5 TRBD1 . TGTGCCAGCAAACCCCCGGGACAGGGGATTTATGGCTACACCTTC CASKPPGQGIYGYTF
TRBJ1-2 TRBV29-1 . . TGCAGCGAGACGGCGGGTGAGCATGGCTACACCTTC CSETAGEHGYTF
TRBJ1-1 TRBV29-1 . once TGCAGCGTTGCCTTAGAGGTGAACACTGAAGCTTTCTTT CSVALEVNTEAFF
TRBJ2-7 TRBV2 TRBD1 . TGTGCCAGCAGTTTCACAGGGGGAAGATCCTACGAGCAGTACTTC CASSFTGGRSYEQYF
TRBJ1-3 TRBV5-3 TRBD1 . TGTGCCAGAAGCGAAAGGGACAGGGGATCCTCTGGAAACACCATATATTTT CARSERDRGSSGNTIYF
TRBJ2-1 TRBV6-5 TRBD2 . TGTGCCAGCATCCCTAGCGGGGGGACCAATGAGCAGTTCTTC CASIPSGGTNEQFF
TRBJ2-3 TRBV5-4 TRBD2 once TGTGCCAGCAGCTTGGAAGGTAGCGGGGGCACAGATACGCAGTATTTT CASSLEGSGGTDTQYF
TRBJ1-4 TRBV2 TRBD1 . TGTGCCAGCAGTAGGGGGCCGGATGAAAAACTGTTTTTT CASSRGPDEKLFF
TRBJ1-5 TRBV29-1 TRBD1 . TGCAGCGTTGCGGACAGGGTTAATCAGCCCCAGCATTTT CSVADRVNQPQHF
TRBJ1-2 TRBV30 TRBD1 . TGTGCCTGGGCACCGGGACAGGGGGAAGGCTACACCTTC CAWAPGQGEGYTF
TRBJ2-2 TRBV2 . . TGTGCCAGCAGTGCCCTGACAAGAGGGACCGGGGAGCTGTTTTTT CASSALTRGTGELFF
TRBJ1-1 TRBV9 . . TGTGCCAGCAGCAACCAACAGGGTATCGGCACTGAAGCTTTCTTT CASSNQQGIGTEAFF
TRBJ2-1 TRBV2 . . TGTGCCAGCAGTGACCAGTCCCCCCTCTACAATGAGCAGTTCTTC CASSDQSPLYNEQFF
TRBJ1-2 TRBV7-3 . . TGTGCCAGCAGCCCCCCCCTTTTCGGCTACACCTTC CASSPPLFGYTF
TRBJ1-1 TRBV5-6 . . TGTGCCAGCAGCTCCTGGGTAGGGGCTAACATGAACACTGAAGCTTTCTTT CASSSWVGANMNTEAFF